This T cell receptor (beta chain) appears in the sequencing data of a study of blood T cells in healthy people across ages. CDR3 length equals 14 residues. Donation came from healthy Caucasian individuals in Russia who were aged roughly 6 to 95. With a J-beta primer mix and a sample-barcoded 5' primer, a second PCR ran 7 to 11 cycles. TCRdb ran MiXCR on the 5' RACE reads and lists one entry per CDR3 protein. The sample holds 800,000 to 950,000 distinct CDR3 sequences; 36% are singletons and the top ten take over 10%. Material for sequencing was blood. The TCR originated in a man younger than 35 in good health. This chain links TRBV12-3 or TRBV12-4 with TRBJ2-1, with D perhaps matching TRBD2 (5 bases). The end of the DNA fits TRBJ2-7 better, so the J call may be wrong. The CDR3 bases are TGTGCCAGCAGCGCCGGACTGGCCTACAATGAGCAGTACTTC. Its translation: CASSAGLAYNEQYF.